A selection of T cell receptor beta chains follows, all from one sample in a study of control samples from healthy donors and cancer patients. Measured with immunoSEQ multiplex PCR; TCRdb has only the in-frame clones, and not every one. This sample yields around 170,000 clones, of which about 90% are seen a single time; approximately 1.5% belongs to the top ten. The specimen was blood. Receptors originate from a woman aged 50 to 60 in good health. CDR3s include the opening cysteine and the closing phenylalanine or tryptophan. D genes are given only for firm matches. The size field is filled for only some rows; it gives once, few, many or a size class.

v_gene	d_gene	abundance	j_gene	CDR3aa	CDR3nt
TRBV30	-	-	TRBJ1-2	CAWSTNRYRGYTF	TGTGCCTGGAGTACTAACCGCTATCGCGGCTACACCTTC
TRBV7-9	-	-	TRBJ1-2	CASSETPPPNYGYTF	TGTGCCAGCAGCGAAACACCCCCGCCTAACTATGGCTACACCTTC
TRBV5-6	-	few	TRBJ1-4	CASSPRAGSINRLFF	TGTGCCAGCAGCCCCCGTGCAGGCTCAATTAACCGACTGTTTTTT
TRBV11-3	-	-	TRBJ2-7	CASSFRDSYEQYF	TGTGCCAGCAGCTTCAGGGACTCCTACGAGCAGTACTTC
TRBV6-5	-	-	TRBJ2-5	CASSYGRGRETQYF	TGTGCCAGCAGTTACGGGCGGGGTCGGGAGACCCAGTACTTC
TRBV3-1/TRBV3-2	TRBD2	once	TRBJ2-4	CASSQVPLAEIKNIQYF	TGTGCCAGCAGCCAAGTTCCTCTAGCGGAGATCAAAAACATTCAGTACTTC
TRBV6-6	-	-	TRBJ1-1	CASSSSRGATEAFF	TGTGCCAGCAGTTCCTCTAGGGGGGCCACTGAAGCTTTCTTT
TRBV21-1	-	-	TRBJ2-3	CASSVDRGTDTQYF	TGTGCCAGCAGTGTGGACCGAGGCACAGATACGCAGTATTTT
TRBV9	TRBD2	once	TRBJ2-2	CASSGFSGGNTGELFF	TGTGCCAGCAGCGGCTTTAGCGGGGGGAACACCGGGGAGCTGTTTTTT
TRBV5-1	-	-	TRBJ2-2	CASSLGGLYTGELFF	TGCGCCAGCAGCTTGGGGGGCCTATATACCGGGGAGCTGTTTTTT
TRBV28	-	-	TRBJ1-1	CASSPTNTEAFF	TGTGCCAGCAGTCCCACGAACACTGAAGCTTTCTTT
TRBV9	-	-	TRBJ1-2	CASSPFNYGYTF	TGTGCCAGCAGCCCCTTTAACTATGGCTACACCTTC
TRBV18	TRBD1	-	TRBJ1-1	CASSPLGQGGRTEAFF	TGTGCCAGCTCACCATTGGGACAGGGAGGAAGGACTGAAGCTTTCTTT
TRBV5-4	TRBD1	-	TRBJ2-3	CASLGQGADTQYF	TGTGCCAGCCTCGGACAGGGGGCAGATACGCAGTATTTT
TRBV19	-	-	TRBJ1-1	CASSDRPNTEAFF	TGTGCCAGTAGTGACAGGCCCAACACTGAAGCTTTCTTT
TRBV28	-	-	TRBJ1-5	CASTLRAWQPQHF	TGTGCCAGCACTCTTAGGGCTTGGCAGCCCCAGCATTTT
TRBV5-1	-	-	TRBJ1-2	CASSSSPAGYGYTF	TGCGCCAGCAGCTCCTCCCCCGCAGGGTATGGCTACACCTTC
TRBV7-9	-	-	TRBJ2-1	CASSTGATYNEQFF	TGTGCCAGCAGTACGGGGGCCACCTACAATGAGCAGTTCTTC
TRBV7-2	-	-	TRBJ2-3	CASSLDQGATQYF	TGTGCCAGCAGCTTAGATCAGGGCGCTACGCAGTATTTT
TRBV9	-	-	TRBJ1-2	CASSVDVGDGYTF	TGTGCCAGCAGCGTAGATGTAGGGGACGGCTACACCTTC
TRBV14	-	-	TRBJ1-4	CASSPRVTNEKLFF	TGTGCCAGCAGCCCCAGGGTAACTAATGAAAAACTGTTTTTT
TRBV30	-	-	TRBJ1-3	CALNTIYF	TGTGCCCTGAACACCATATATTTT
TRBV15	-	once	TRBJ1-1	CATSGRLYTEAFF	TGTGCCACCAGCGGGAGGCTATACACTGAAGCTTTCTTT
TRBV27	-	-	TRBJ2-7	CASSSLAGQGSYEQYF	TGTGCCAGCAGTTCCCTCGCGGGCCAGGGCTCCTACGAGCAGTACTTC
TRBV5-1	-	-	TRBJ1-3	CASSLQGGNTIYF	TGCGCCAGCAGCTTACAGGGCGGAAACACCATATATTTT
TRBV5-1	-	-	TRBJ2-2	CASSPHTSTGELFF	TGCGCCAGCAGCCCTCACACTAGCACCGGGGAGCTGTTTTTT
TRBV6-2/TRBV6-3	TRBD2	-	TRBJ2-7	CASSYSSIAGGSYEQYF	TGTGCCAGCAGTTACTCGAGCATAGCGGGGGGCTCCTACGAGCAGTACTTC
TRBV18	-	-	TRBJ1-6	CASSGVMENSPLHF	TGTGCCAGCTCAGGTGTTATGGAAAATTCACCCCTCCACTTT
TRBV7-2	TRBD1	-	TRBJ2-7	CASSSWDRGLYEQYF	TGTGCCAGCAGCTCCTGGGACAGGGGACTCTACGAGCAGTACTTC
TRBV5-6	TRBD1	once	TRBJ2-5	CASSYGTVETQYF	TGTGCCAGCAGCTACGGGACAGTAGAGACCCAGTACTTC
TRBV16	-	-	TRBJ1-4	CASSPIRLSAEKLFF	TGTGCCAGCAGCCCGATCAGGCTGTCGGCTGAAAAACTGTTTTTT
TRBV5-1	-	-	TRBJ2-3	CASSGTATRTDTQYF	TGCGCCAGCAGCGGGACGGCCACTCGCACAGATACGCAGTATTTT
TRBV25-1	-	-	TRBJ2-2	CASMESSNTGELFF	TGTGCCAGCATGGAATCCTCGAACACCGGGGAGCTGTTTTTT
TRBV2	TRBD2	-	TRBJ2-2	CASSAQAGRNTGELFF	TGTGCCAGCAGTGCACAAGCGGGACGGAACACCGGGGAGCTGTTTTTT
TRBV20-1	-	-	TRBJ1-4	CSARANEKLFF	TGCAGTGCTCGGGCAAATGAAAAACTGTTTTTT
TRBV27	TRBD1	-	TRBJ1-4	CASSVTGQGTNEKLFF	TGTGCCAGCAGCGTGACCGGACAGGGTACAAATGAAAAACTGTTTTTT
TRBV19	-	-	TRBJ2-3	CASSIRGLDTQYF	TGTGCCAGTAGTATTCGAGGGCTCGATACGCAGTATTTT
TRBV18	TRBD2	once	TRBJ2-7	CASSPGTSVYEQYF	TGTGCCAGCTCACCAGGGACTAGCGTGTACGAGCAGTACTTC
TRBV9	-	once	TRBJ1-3	CASSQRGGGNTIYF	TGTGCCAGCAGCCAGAGAGGGGGTGGAAACACCATATATTTT
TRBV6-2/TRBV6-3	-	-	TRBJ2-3	CASSRAFGTQYF	TGTGCCAGCAGCCGAGCATTTGGTACGCAGTATTTT
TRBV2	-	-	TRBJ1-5	CASSLRFDSNQPQHF	TGTGCCAGCAGTTTACGGTTCGATAGCAATCAGCCCCAGCATTTT
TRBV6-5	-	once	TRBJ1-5	CASRPSGRLNQPQHF	TGTGCCAGCAGGCCCTCGGGACGGCTCAATCAGCCCCAGCATTTT
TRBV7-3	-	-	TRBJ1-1	CASSPQGPTEAFF	TGTGCCAGCAGCCCCCAGGGGCCCACTGAAGCTTTCTTT
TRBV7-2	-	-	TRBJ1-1	CASSRKEVANTEAFF	TGTGCCAGCAGCCGGAAAGAAGTAGCGAACACTGAAGCTTTCTTT
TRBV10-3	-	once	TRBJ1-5	CAISKDGLNQPQHF	TGTGCCATCAGTAAGGACGGGCTGAATCAGCCCCAGCATTTT
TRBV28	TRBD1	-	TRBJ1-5	CASRSFRGSNQPQHF	TGTGCCAGCAGATCTTTCAGGGGGAGCAATCAGCCCCAGCATTTT
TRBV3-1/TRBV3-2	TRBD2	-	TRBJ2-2	CASSQEGGVTGELFF	TGTGCCAGCAGCCAAGAGGGGGGGGTCACCGGGGAGCTGTTTTTT
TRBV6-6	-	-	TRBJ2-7	CASSYSGNYEQYF	TGTGCCAGCAGTTACTCAGGGAACTACGAGCAGTACTTC
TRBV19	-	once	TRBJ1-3	CASTTTGAGFFGSGNTIYF	TGTGCCAGTACCACCACTGGGGCAGGGTTCTTCGGCTCTGGAAACACCATATATTTT
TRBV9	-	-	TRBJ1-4	CASSVGGTNEKLFF	TGTGCCAGCAGCGTGGGCGGTACTAATGAAAAACTGTTTTTT
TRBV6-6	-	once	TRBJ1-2	CASSFTRVDNYGYTF	TGTGCCAGCAGCTTTACCAGGGTCGATAACTATGGCTACACCTTC
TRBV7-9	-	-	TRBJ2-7	CASSDHRSSYEQYF	TGTGCCAGCAGCGACCATCGAAGCTCCTACGAGCAGTACTTC
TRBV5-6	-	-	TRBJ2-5	CASRLGEETQYF	TGTGCCAGCAGGCTAGGAGAGGAGACCCAGTACTTC
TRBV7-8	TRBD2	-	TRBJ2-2	CASSLGTSGATYELFF	TGTGCCAGCAGCTTAGGGACTAGCGGAGCTACCTACGAGCTGTTTTTT
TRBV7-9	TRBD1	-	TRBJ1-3	CASSPPGGSSGNTIYF	TGTGCCAGCAGCCCCCCAGGGGGTAGCTCTGGAAACACCATATATTTT
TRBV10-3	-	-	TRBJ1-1	CATRGFNTEAFF	TGTGCCACCCGGGGGTTTAACACTGAAGCTTTCTTT
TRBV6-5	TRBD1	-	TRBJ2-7	CASTRGTGGYEQYF	TGTGCCAGCACTCGAGGGACAGGGGGCTACGAGCAGTACTTC